The 7 T cell receptor beta chains below were found in one sample sequenced in a study of blood T cell repertoires in COVID-19. The data were produced by immunoSEQ multiplex PCR, yet TCRdb's version contains in-frame clones alone and is incomplete. Seen here are around 220,000 clones, roughly 87% observed once, and the top ten hold about 6.3%. Sample: PBMCs or T cells enriched from blood (not recorded which). The receptors were sampled from a woman aged 30 to 39 with acute COVID-19.

V gene TRBV7-2 combines with J gene TRBJ1-1; D remains ambiguous. The germline V gene encodes CDR1 SGHTA and CDR2 FQGNSA. V shed 2 bases and J shed 5 bases, with 6 bases lying between them. CDR3 length equals 12 residues. The CDR3: CASSLYGTEAFF. Here the CDR3 DNA reads TGTGCCAGCAGCTTATACGGGACTGAAGCTTTCTTT.

V gene TRBV5-1 combines with J gene TRBJ2-5; no clear D. Trimming pared 0 bases from V and 2 bases from J, leaving 11 bases between. Germline CDR1 and CDR2: SGHRS and YFSETQ. The CDR3 contains 15 residues. The CDR3 protein is CASSLVASTQETQYF. The CDR3 bases are TGCGCCAGCAGCTTGGTTGCGAGCACGCAAGAGACCCAGTACTTC. The whole variable domain, remainder taken from reference TRBV5-1 and TRBJ2-5, is KAGVTQTPRYLIKTRGQQVTLSCSPISGHRSVSWYQQTPGQGLQFLFEYFSETQRNKGNFPGRFSGRQFSNSRSEMNVSTLELGDSALYLCASSLVASTQETQYFGPGTRLLVL.

This rearrangement joins TRBV7-9 to TRBJ2-3; D unclear. The CDR3 length is 14 residues. V was pared by 5 bases and J by 0 bases, with 9 bases between. CDR1 is SEHNR and CDR2 is FQNEAQ in the germline V gene (reference sequence). The CDR3 nucleotides are TGTGCCAGCAGCGTTACAGCTAGCACAGATACGCAGTATTTT. Its protein product is CASSVTASTDTQYF.

The gene calls are TRBV21-1 and TRBJ2-4; TRBD2 is the table's D call and was not checked against the DNA. TRBV21-1 is assigned pseudogene status. This CDR3 contains 16 residues. The CDR3 bases are TGTGCCAGCAGCAAGGGGAGGAGGGGAGCCAAAAACATTCAGTACTTC. Amino acids: CASSKGRRGAKNIQYF.

This clone is a singleton in its sample. The chain has TRBV28 and TRBJ2-7; 10 bases are a match to TRBD1. The CDR3 loop spans 20 amino acids. CDR1 and CDR2 (germline): MDHEN, SYDVKM. J gave up 4 bases and V 6 bases, and 24 bases lay outside the gene matches. The chain's CDR3 is CASSSTGTGVQLLGGYEQYF. CDR3 DNA sequence: TGTGCCAGCAGCAGTACCGGGACAGGGGTACAGTTATTGGGTGGATACGAGCAGTACTTC.

V usage is TRBV24-1 and J usage is TRBJ1-5; a weak D match, TRBD1 (6 bases). Germline V gene data show CDR1 as KGHDR and CDR2 as SFDVKD. CDR3 size: 13 residues. Trimming took off 9 bases at V and 6 bases at J, with 14 bases between the two ends. CDR3 in amino acids: CATSTGFGQPQHF. CDR3 DNA: TGTGCCACCTCCACAGGGTTCGGTCAGCCCCAGCATTTT.

In this sample, this clone turned up a few times. The chain has TRBV6-2 or TRBV6-3 and TRBJ1-1, with 8 positions matching TRBD1. Germline V CDR1 and CDR2: MNHEY, SVGEGT. J lost 5 bases, V lost 0 bases, and 8 bases had no gene match. CDR3 length: 16 amino acids. CDR3: CASSYSGQAPRTEAFF. The CDR3 region has the DNA TGTGCCAGCAGTTACTCGGGACAGGCCCCGAGGACTGAAGCTTTCTTT.